Below are 8 T cell receptor beta chains sequenced from a single sample in a study of CD8+CD57+ T cells in acquired aplastic anemia. According to the study, genomic DNA was the template for TCR beta VDJ and CDR3 profiling. TCRdb reprocessed the reads via MiXCR and lists one record per CDR3 protein. The sample contains approximately 170,000 distinct CDR3 sequences, over 40% of which appear only once. Patients selected for sequencing had displayed CD8+CD57+ cell expansion by flow cytometry. Sequencing was carried out using sorted CD4+, CD8+, or CD8+CD57+ T cells (not recorded which) from PBMCs. These receptor sequences come from a human donor with aplastic anemia.

V gene TRBV25-1 combines with J gene TRBJ2-7; TRBD1 aligns across 7 bases. This CDR3 is built from 14 residues. The germline gives CDR1 MGHDK, CDR2 SYGVNS. V was pared by 6 bases and J by 5 bases, with 10 bases of the junction left unmatched. Here the CDR3 DNA reads TGTGCCAGCAGCAAACGACAGGGAAGTAACGAGCAGTACTTC. Residues: CASSKRQGSNEQYF.

The chain combines TRBV15 with TRBJ1-6, with 7 bases identical to TRBD1. Germline loops: CDR1 LNHNV, CDR2 YYDKDF (reference sequence). Trimming removed 6 bases from V and 10 bases from J; junction bases left unmatched: 9. The CDR3 length is 14 residues. The CDR3 sequence: CATSQDRASSPLHF. The CDR3 coding sequence is TGTGCCACCAGTCAAGACAGGGCTTCCTCACCCCTCCACTTT. Variable domain in full (rest from reference TRBV15 and TRBJ1-6): DAMVIQNPRYQVTQFGKPVTLSCSQTLNHNVMYWYQQKSSQAPKLLFHYYDKDFNNEADTPDNFQSRRPNTSFCFLDIRSPGLGDTAMYLCATSQDRASSPLHFGNGTRLTVT.

The rearrangement links TRBV10-3 to TRBJ1-5; TRBD1 aligns across 7 bases. Germline V gene data show CDR1 as ENHRY and CDR2 as SYGVKD. The CDR3 totals 16 residues. V was clipped by 2 bases and J by 1 base; unmatched bases: 5. In nucleotides, the CDR3 is TGTGCCATCAGTGAGACCGGGACAGACAGCAATCAGCCCCAGCATTTT. As protein: CAISETGTDSNQPQHF.

This clonotype was seen repeatedly, ten times or more. This chain uses TRBV19 with TRBJ1-5; weak D call: TRBD1 (6 bases). The V gene lost 9 bases and the J gene lost 2 bases, with 14 bases spanning the gap. In germline, CDR1 is LNHDA, CDR2 SQIVND (reference sequence). This CDR3 has 14 amino acids. CDR3 amino acids: CASRPGGGNQPQHF. DNA of the CDR3: TGTGCCAGCAGACCGGGGGGCGGCAATCAGCCCCAGCATTTT.

This clonotype was found many times. The chain is built from TRBV7-2 and TRBJ2-2; 7 positions agree with TRBD2. CDR3 length equals 17 residues. In germline, CDR1 is SGHTA, CDR2 FQGNSA. With 5 bases clipped from V and 0 bases from J, the junction kept 9 bases outside the gene matches. In nucleotides, the CDR3 is TGTGCCAGCAGCGCCCCCAGCGGGGCCTCGAACACCGGGGAGCTGTTTTTT. Translated: CASSAPSGASNTGELFF.

Ten or more counts support this clonotype. The CDR3 bases are TGTGCCAGCAGTTACGGGACGATCGAGCAGTACGTC. Translated, it gives CASSYGTIEQYV. This rearrangement joins TRBV6-5 to TRBJ2-7; D is perhaps TRBD1 or TRBD2 (5 bases each). Germline-derived CDR1 and CDR2 are MNHEY and SVGAGI. The CDR3 loop spans 12 amino acids. Between the trimmed V and J ends, which lost 2 bases and 6 bases, there was a span of 8 bases.

This clonotype came up a few times. The genes are TRBV6-1 and TRBJ1-2; 7 positions match TRBD1. The germline gives CDR1 MNHNS, CDR2 SASEGT. This CDR3 region has 13 residues. Trimming took 6 bases from V and 7 from J; bases not matched to a gene: 8. DNA of the CDR3: TGTGCCAGCAGAAAGGGGGCTCAGGGTGGCTACACCTTC. Translating it yields CASRKGAQGGYTF.

In this sample, this clonotype turned up many times. The genes are TRBV19 and TRBJ1-5; D ambiguous. The germline V gene encodes CDR1 LNHDA and CDR2 SQIVND (reference sequence). This CDR3 contains 15 residues. V was trimmed by 3 bases and J by 3 bases, leaving 12 bases between them. CDR3 bases: TGTGCCAGTAGTATTTCGGCGGGGTCCAATCAGCCCCAGCATTTT. Its protein is CASSISAGSNQPQHF. The full variable domain, in which reference TRBV19 and TRBJ1-5 provide the parts outside the CDR3, is DGGITQSPKYLFRKEGQNVTLSCEQNLNHDAMYWYRQDPGQGLRLIYYSQIVNDFQKGDIAEGYSVSREKKESFPLTVTSAQKNPTAFYLCASSISAGSNQPQHFGDGTRLSIL.